Shown below are 20 T cell receptor beta chains from a single sample sequenced in a study of OX40 agonist ivuxolimab in advanced cancers. The table came from immunoSEQ multiplex PCR; TCRdb's copy has only in-frame clones and leaves some out. In the table there are some 80,000 clones, about 88% of which are singletons. The sequenced sample was CD4+ or CD8+ T cells sorted from blood, obtained in a trial of the OX40 agonist ivuxolimab. These TCRs come from an adult with an advanced solid tumor such as melanoma, head and neck, liver or kidney cancer.

CDR3 DNA: TGTGCCAGCAGCTTTTGGACAGGGACCACCGGGGAGCTGTTTTTT. Its protein is CASSFWTGTTGELFF. The chain employs TRBV5-8 and TRBJ2-2, with 8 bases lining up with TRBD1. Germline V gene data show CDR1 as SGHTS and CDR2 as YDEGEE. The CDR3 totals 15 residues. With 2 bases clipped from V and 4 bases from J, the junction kept 4 bases outside the gene matches.

The rearrangement uses TRBV9 and TRBJ2-2; the match to TRBD1 covers 9 bases. The V gene's germline CDR1 is SGDLS and CDR2 YYNGEE. V was pared by 4 bases and J by 2 bases, with 6 bases of the junction left unmatched. The CDR3 contains 16 residues. Here the CDR3 DNA reads TGTGCCAGCAGCCCGAGGGGACAGGGCAACACCGGGGAGCTGTTTTTT. This gives the protein CASSPRGQGNTGELFF.

This clone has only a few counts. The V and J genes are TRBV27 and TRBJ2-7, with a weak D call TRBD1 (6 bases). CDR3 length: 14 residues. The germline CDR1 and CDR2 sequences are MNHEY and SMNVEV (reference sequence). V was trimmed by 6 bases and J by 2 bases, leaving 14 bases between them. Here the CDR3 reads CASRMDRGAYEQYF. CDR3 coding DNA: TGTGCCAGCAGGATGGACAGAGGGGCCTACGAGCAGTACTTC.

This clone was found once. This chain connects TRBV9 to TRBJ2-3, with 10 bases aligning to TRBD1. Germline V CDR1 and CDR2: SGDLS, YYNGEE. The CDR3 totals 16 residues. The trim removed 3 bases at V and 2 bases at J, leaving 6 bases unmatched. The CDR3 protein is CASSEGTGAITDTQYF. In DNA form, the CDR3 reads TGTGCCAGCAGCGAGGGGACAGGGGCGATCACAGATACGCAGTATTTT.

This clone was seen just once. The chain joins TRBV6-5 to TRBJ1-1, with 11 bases aligning to TRBD1. Unmatched junction bases numbered 9, after V lost 11 bases and J lost 4 bases. Germline CDR1 reads MNHEY; CDR2 reads SVGAGI. This CDR3 region has 14 residues. DNA of the CDR3: TGTGCCTGTGTGGGACAGGGGGTGAGCACTGAAGCTTTCTTT. Residues: CACVGQGVSTEAFF.

This chain uses TRBV29-1 with TRBJ2-7; D unresolved. The CDR3 contains 12 residues. Germline V CDR1 and CDR2: SQVTM, ANQGSEA. Trimming shortened V by 4 bases and J by 6 bases, and 13 bases separated the two germline ends. DNA of the CDR3: TGCAGCGTTGTGGTGGGGATCGGCGAGCAGTACTTC. This codes for CSVVVGIGEQYF.

This rearrangement joins TRBV27 to TRBJ2-3; D remains unclear. The CDR3 loop spans 17 amino acids. Trimming took 0 bases from V and 0 from J, leaving 13 bases between them. Germline V gene data show CDR1 as MNHEY and CDR2 as SMNVEV (reference sequence). CDR3 residues: CASSLSSVRRSTDTQYF. The DNA for the CDR3 is TGTGCCAGCAGTTTATCCTCCGTAAGGAGAAGCACAGATACGCAGTATTTT.

The chain links TRBV19 to TRBJ2-2; 7 nucleotides line up with TRBD1. With 5 bases clipped from V and 4 bases from J, the junction kept 4 bases outside the gene matches. CDR1 is LNHDA, CDR2 SQIVND, per germline (reference sequence). This CDR3 has 14 amino acids. CDR3 coding DNA: TGTGCCAGTAGTGGACAGGTTGGCACCGGGGAGCTGTTTTTT. This codes for CASSGQVGTGELFF.

The J gene is TRBJ1-2, the V gene TRBV19; D is perhaps TRBD1 (5 bases). This CDR3 region has 15 residues. With 3 bases removed from V and 0 bases from J, the gap between germline ends came to 11 bases. The germline V gene has CDR1 LNHDA and CDR2 SQIVND (reference sequence). Written as DNA, the CDR3 is TGTGCCAGTAGTATTGGGGGGGGATCTAACTATGGCTACACCTTC. Residues: CASSIGGGSNYGYTF.

The rearrangement links TRBV6-1 to TRBJ1-2; D is perhaps TRBD1 (5 bases). CDR3 length: 15 residues. With 3 bases removed from V and 0 bases from J, the gap between germline ends came to 11 bases. The germline V gene encodes CDR1 MNHNS and CDR2 SASEGT. The CDR3 here is CASSDGTRTNYGYTF. The CDR3 DNA follows: TGTGCCAGCAGTGATGGGACGCGAACTAACTATGGCTACACCTTC.

The chain combines TRBV9 with TRBJ2-3; 8 nucleotides agree with TRBD2. From germline, CDR1 is SGDLS and CDR2 YYNGEE. The CDR3 consists of 16 residues. After removal of 4 bases from V and 6 bases from J, the junction contained 13 bases not matched to a gene. Written as DNA, the CDR3 is TGTGCCAGCAGCCCCAGTAGCGGGATCAGGGGTGATACGCAGTATTTT. It yields the protein CASSPSSGIRGDTQYF.

The chain is built from TRBV5-1 and TRBJ2-2, with D maybe TRBD2 (6 bases). Germline CDR1 is SGHRS and CDR2 is YFSETQ. The CDR3 sequence is 16 residues long. Trimming stripped 4 bases from V and 2 bases from J, with 15 bases between. The CDR3 sequence is CASSQTLAANTGELFF. CDR3 DNA sequence: TGCGCCAGCAGCCAAACCTTAGCGGCAAACACCGGGGAGCTGTTTTTT.

The chain joins TRBV10-3 to TRBJ1-1; 10 nucleotides match TRBD1. CDR1 is ENHRY and CDR2 is SYGVKD in the germline V gene. With 2 bases clipped from V and 0 bases from J, the junction kept 6 bases outside the gene matches. The CDR3 sequence is 17 residues long. In DNA form, the CDR3 reads TGTGCCATCAGTGAGACCCCCGGGACAGGGGTGAACACTGAAGCTTTCTTT. Translated, it gives CAISETPGTGVNTEAFF.

The V gene is TRBV7-9, the J gene TRBJ1-4, with no clear D. This CDR3 comprises 14 residues. Germline-derived CDR1 and CDR2 are SEHNR and FQNEAQ (reference sequence). Trimming shortened V by 3 bases and J by 3 bases, and 8 bases separated the two germline ends. CDR3 DNA sequence: TGTGCCAGCAGCTTCGCGGCAGCTAATGAAAAACTGTTTTTT. Its translation is CASSFAAANEKLFF.

The genes are TRBV5-1 and TRBJ2-1; 10 nucleotides agree with TRBD2. Germline trimming cut 0 bases from V and 3 bases from J; bases unmatched to any gene: 12. Germline V gives CDR1 SGHRS, CDR2 YFSETQ. The CDR3 is 19 residues long. CDR3 amino acids: CASSLEQGGLADVYNEQFF. The CDR3 DNA sequence: TGCGCCAGCAGCTTGGAACAGGGCGGACTAGCGGACGTCTACAATGAGCAGTTCTTC.

The chain joins TRBV14 to TRBJ1-2; the match to TRBD1 covers 10 bases. V trimming: 3 bases; J trimming: 4 bases; junction bases outside the gene matches: 5. From germline, CDR1 is SGHDN and CDR2 FVKESK. The CDR3 sequence is 15 residues long. The CDR3 nucleotides are TGTGCCAGCAGCCACGCCGGGACAGGGGCCTATGGCTACACCTTC. Amino acid sequence: CASSHAGTGAYGYTF.

The V gene is TRBV5-6, the J gene TRBJ1-4; D is perhaps TRBD1 (5 bases). There are 14 residues in the CDR3. The V and J ends lost 2 bases and 4 bases respectively, with 9 bases between them. Germline loops: CDR1 SGHDT, CDR2 YYEEEE. In DNA form, the CDR3 reads TGTGCCAGCAGCTTTGGCAGGGTTAATGAAAAACTGTTTTTT. Protein sequence: CASSFGRVNEKLFF.

This chain joins TRBV9 and TRBJ2-3; TRBD1 matches at 8 bases. Germline CDR1 SGDLS, CDR2 YYNGEE. V was clipped by 2 bases and J by 6 bases; unmatched bases: 5. The length of the CDR3 is 14 residues. CDR3: CASSVWTGTDTQYF. The CDR3 bases are TGTGCCAGCAGCGTCTGGACAGGGACCGATACGCAGTATTTT.

This rearrangement joins TRBV10-1 to TRBJ2-3, with 9 bases lining up with TRBD2. This CDR3 has 15 residues. CDR1 is WNHNN and CDR2 is SYGVQD in the germline V gene (reference sequence). V was clipped by 5 bases and J by 4 bases; unmatched bases: 7. The CDR3 sequence: CASSLAGNGADTQYF. The DNA for the CDR3 is TGCGCCAGCAGTCTAGCGGGGAATGGAGCAGATACGCAGTATTTT.

The rearrangement uses TRBV2 and TRBJ2-5; D not resolved. Germline values: CDR1 SNHLY, CDR2 FYNNEI. With 2 bases removed from V and 7 bases from J, the gap between germline ends came to 20 bases. The CDR3 is 16 amino acids. The DNA for the CDR3 is TGTGCCAGCAGTGAAAGAGTAGGCCCCCACTCAGGGACCCAGTACTTC. This translates into CASSERVGPHSGTQYF.